This T cell receptor (beta chain) was found in a study of cytomegalovirus exposure and HLA in healthy donors. This table comes from immunoSEQ multiplex PCR, and its TCRdb copy is limited to in-frame clones, with some not included. In the table there are about 120,000 clones, about 82% of which are singletons. V was clipped by 4 bases and J by 1 base, with 11 bases between them. From germline, CDR1 is LNHNV and CDR2 YYDKDF (reference sequence). The CDR3 extends over 14 amino acids. This sequence originates from a man between 18 and 35 years old in good health and CMV-seronegative. The V and J genes are TRBV15 and TRBJ2-7, with D possibly matching TRBD1 (6 bases). Input material: PBMCs. CDR3 nucleotides: TGTGCCACCAGCAAACAGGGTACATCCTACGAGCAGTACTTC. Translation gives CATSKQGTSYEQYF.